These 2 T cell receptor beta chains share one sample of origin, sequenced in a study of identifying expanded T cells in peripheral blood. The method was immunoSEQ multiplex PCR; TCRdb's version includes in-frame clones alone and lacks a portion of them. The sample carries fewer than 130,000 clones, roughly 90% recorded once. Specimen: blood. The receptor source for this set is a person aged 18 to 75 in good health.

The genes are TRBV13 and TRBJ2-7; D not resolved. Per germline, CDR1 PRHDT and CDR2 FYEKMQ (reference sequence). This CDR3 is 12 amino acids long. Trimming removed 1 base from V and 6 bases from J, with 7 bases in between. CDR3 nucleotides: TGTGCCAGCAGCTTAGTATCCAGCGAGCAGTACTTC. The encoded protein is CASSLVSSEQYF.

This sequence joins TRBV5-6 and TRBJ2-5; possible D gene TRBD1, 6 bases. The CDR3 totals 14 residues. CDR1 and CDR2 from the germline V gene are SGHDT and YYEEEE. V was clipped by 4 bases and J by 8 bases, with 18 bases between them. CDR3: CASSPPDSWGTQYF. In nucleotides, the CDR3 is TGTGCCAGCAGCCCACCGGACAGTTGGGGAACCCAGTACTTC.